This T cell receptor beta chain was found in a study of blood T cells in healthy people across ages (dated by TCRdb to the mid-2010s). About the study as a whole: Template switching captured roughly one uniquely barcoded TCR beta cDNA molecule per two T cells in model experiments. Age-related changes in TCR beta repertoire diversity were measured in the study by deep sequencing normalized with unique cDNA molecular identifiers. Four age groups were formed from the donors: young (average roughly 15 years), middle-aged (around 37), aged (about 68) and long-lived (roughly 88). To avoid experimental bias, donors of different ages were spread randomly across the sequencing lanes. Two additional independent replicas of 1 million unique cDNA reads from the same blood draw were analyzed for two donors (one aged 18 to 29 and one aged 80 or older).

Systemically healthy Caucasian individuals from Russia, 35 to 50 in total and aged roughly 6 to 100 years, were included as donors. Ten milliliters of peripheral blood were drawn from each donor into EDTA-treated Vacutainer tubes. Ficoll-Paque density-gradient centrifugation was used to isolate PBMCs, with at least 6.5 million per sample. Trizol reagent was used to extract total RNA from PBMCs, with at least 5 micrograms per sample. Naive CD45RAhigh/CD27high T cell percentages were measured by flow cytometry on a PBMC aliquot from every donor. Concerning this clonotype: The target of this receptor is not known. One junction end does not reproduce the germline sequence, and a read error may be involved.

Library creation used 5' RACE. The sample was run on an Illumina HiSeq 2500. The second PCR ran for roughly 6 to 11 cycles and used a J-beta primer mix along with a sample-barcoded 5' primer. A unique molecular identifier was introduced onto each TCR beta cDNA molecule by a template-switch 5' adaptor carrying 12 random nucleotides. Each sample yielded at least 2.5 million CDR3-containing paired-end reads. First-strand cDNA synthesis was performed from all RNA using the Mint cDNA synthesis kit, with priming by a TRBC-specific oligonucleotide. Following uracil-DNA glycosylase treatment, a first 18-cycle PCR with universal primers M1SS and BC2_uni_R was performed on all cDNA. Processing in the source paper ran as follows. For normalization, 1 million high-quality reads, each with a distinct molecular identifier, were randomly selected from each sample. Instead of being binned into consensus sequences, reads that shared molecular identifiers were thrown out. MiTCR, run with a Q25 quality threshold and the strictest error-elimination algorithm, handled CDR3 identification, clonotype clustering and error correction. A nonparametric unseen species model with Euler transformation was used to estimate lower-bound total TCR beta diversity. The public sequencing data were trimmed at Q25 with fastp and processed into clonotypes with MiXCR by TCRdb, which kept only in-frame beta chains. Duplicate CDR3 protein sequences are folded into a single record with the most common DNA and genes. The V and J calls were not made by the authors but by TCRdb's processing. The sample yields over 600,000 distinct CDR3 sequences; around 38% were counted once. The ten most abundant clones make up about 32% of the sample.

Broader findings and caveats from the paper: The CMV infection status of donors was not known, potentially confounding age-related changes in expanded clonotypes. Observed TCR beta diversity per million T cells fell roughly linearly with age, and a significant reduction was already apparent by age roughly 40. A strong correlation was found between observed TCR beta diversity and the percentage of naive T cells measured by flow cytometry. Compared with the aged group, more naive CD4+ T cells, fewer expanded clones and increased TCR diversity were shown by the long-lived group, suggesting age selection. Because profiling used bulk unsorted PBMCs, naive and antigen-experienced compartments could not be compared conclusively. Estimates of total diversity from one million sequenced T cells were regarded as lower bounds and underestimates.

This TCR came from a man older than 75 in good health. The specimen was blood.

Here the CDR3 is given as CAGSQAGGTDTQYF. In nucleotides, the sequence is TGCGCCGGCAGCCAAGCGGGAGGCACAGATACGCAGTATTTT. The rearrangement joined TRBV4-3 to TRBJ2-3, and TRBD2 matches 8 of the central bases. The CDR3 has 14 amino acids, counting the end cysteine and phenylalanine. The CDR3 DNA has 42 bases and is translated from base 1. CDR1 is given as LGHNA and CDR2 as YSLEER, both from the germline V gene.